These 16 T cell receptor beta chains were all obtained from the same sample, sequenced in a study of human T cells and chemical hapten exposure. TCRdb reprocessed the RACE reads via MiXCR and lists one record per CDR3 protein. The sample includes about 120,000 distinct CDR3 sequences, about 13% of them seen just once. This sample's time point: pre-sensitization, week 0. Treatment: therapeutic diphenylcyclopropenone sensitization with weekly scalp DPC. Here the sequenced sample was whole blood, taken in connection with sensitization to the hapten diphenylcyclopropenone (DPC). All receptors derive from a woman between 18 and 29 years old with alopecia areata. Some clones in this sample may be carry-over from other donors' samples.

The V gene is TRBV15, the J gene TRBJ1-1; the match to TRBD1 covers 8 bases. This CDR3 is built from 14 residues. Germline V gene sequence: CDR1 LNHNV, CDR2 YYDKDF (reference sequence). Losses at the gene ends were 0 bases for V and 4 bases for J; bases not matched to a gene: 1. In DNA form, the CDR3 reads TGTGCCACCAGCAGAGATACAGGGGGCACTGAAGCTTTCTTT. Translating it yields CATSRDTGGTEAFF.

The chain recombines TRBV7-8 with TRBJ2-1; possibly TRBD1 for D (5 bases). The germline V and J ends were trimmed by 5 bases and 4 bases, with 12 bases remaining between them. The CDR3 has 14 amino acids. Germline CDR1 and CDR2: SGHVS and FQNEAQ. The CDR3 sequence: CASSPRTQYNEQFF. Written as DNA, the CDR3 is TGTGCCAGCAGCCCCCGGACACAGTACAATGAGCAGTTCTTC.

This clonotype was seen only a few times. The chain is built from TRBV7-9 and TRBJ2-1; D may be TRBD2 (7 bases). There are 12 residues in the CDR3. Trimming took off 6 bases at V and 13 bases at J, with 16 bases between the two ends. CDR1 is SEHNR and CDR2 is FQNEAQ in the germline V gene (reference sequence). The CDR3 DNA reads as TGTGCCAGCAGTCTTCCCCGGGGGGCCCAGTTCTTC. Protein sequence: CASSLPRGAQFF.

The table lists this clonotype with many counts. The CDR3 bases are TGTGCCAGCAGCTCTGCGGGTCCGGCCAACTATGGCTACACCTTC. This translates into CASSSAGPANYGYTF. This chain links TRBV5-5 with TRBJ1-2; D is unclear. Trimming left V 3 bases short and J 2 bases short, with 14 bases between. CDR1 and CDR2 from the germline V gene are SGHKS and YYEKEE (reference sequence). The CDR3 runs to 15 residues.

This chain connects TRBV4-2 to TRBJ2-7; D not resolved. This CDR3 contains 14 residues. The germline CDR1 and CDR2 sequences are LGHNA and YNFKEQ. Trimming shortened V by 4 bases and J by 0 bases, and 10 bases separated the two germline ends. CDR3 sequence: CASSLASGSYEQYF. DNA for the CDR3: TGTGCCAGCAGCCTGGCCTCGGGCTCCTACGAGCAGTACTTC.

The chain couples TRBV20-1 to TRBJ1-2; D unclear. Germline V lookup: CDR1 DFQATT, CDR2 SNEGSKA (reference sequence). V lost 6 bases and J 4 bases, leaving 12 bases between the germline ends. This CDR3 has 12 amino acids. The CDR3 bases are TGCAGTGCCTTCCCGGGGATCTATGGCTACACCTTC. Protein product: CSAFPGIYGYTF.

Only a few counts were recorded for this clonotype. This chain joins TRBV29-1 and TRBJ1-1, with no clear D. The CDR3 contains 12 residues. In germline, CDR1 is SQVTM, CDR2 ANQGSEA. Between the trimmed V and J ends, which lost 2 bases and 1 base, there was a span of 5 bases. The DNA of the CDR3 is TGCAGCGTTGAAAGGACGAACACTGAAGCTTTCTTT. It encodes CSVERTNTEAFF.

This chain joins TRBV21-1 and TRBJ2-3. TRBV21-1 is tagged as a pseudogene. CDR3 length: 14 amino acids. The chain's CDR3 is CASSCEPSTDTQYF. For the CDR3, the DNA is TGTGCCAGCAGCTGTGAACCTAGCACAGATACGCAGTATTTT.

The chain is built from TRBV7-9 and TRBJ1-1; D uncertain. Trimming pared 1 base from V and 6 bases from J, leaving 6 bases between. Per germline, CDR1 SEHNR and CDR2 FQNEAQ (reference sequence). CDR3 size: 12 residues. CDR3 amino acids: CASSLEIPEAFF. The CDR3 DNA sequence: TGTGCCAGCAGCTTAGAAATCCCTGAAGCTTTCTTT.

The table lists this clonotype with a few counts. This chain uses TRBV19 with TRBJ1-6; 7 bases line up with TRBD1. This CDR3 region has 13 residues. Germline V CDR1 and CDR2: LNHDA, SQIVND (reference sequence). The V gene end was trimmed by 8 bases and the J gene end by 8 bases; junction bases not matched to a gene: 6. The CDR3 sequence: CASSDRDYSPLHF. The CDR3 coding sequence is TGTGCCAGTTCCGACAGGGACTATTCACCCCTCCACTTT.

This clonotype was observed at least ten times. The rearrangement joins TRBV4-3 to TRBJ2-7; TRBD2 might be the D (5 bases). V was trimmed by 0 bases and J by 2 bases, leaving 17 bases between them. Germline V gene sequence: CDR1 LGHNA, CDR2 YSLEER. The CDR3 consists of 17 residues. In nucleotides, the CDR3 is TGCGCCAGCAGCCAAGAATGGGAATCACTAGGAGCCTACGAGCAGTACTTC. Its protein is CASSQEWESLGAYEQYF.

This clonotype was observed a handful of times. V and J are TRBV4-1 and TRBJ2-5, with 9 bases lining up with TRBD2. The V segment lost 0 bases and the J segment 4 bases; nucleotides outside the gene matches: 9. CDR3 size: 17 residues. Germline loops: CDR1 MGHRA, CDR2 YSYEKL. CDR3 bases: TGCGCCAGCAGCCAAGACAAAGGCGGGGGGGCCGCAGAGACCCAGTACTTC. It is translated as CASSQDKGGGAAETQYF.

The chain combines TRBV28 with TRBJ2-7, with D perhaps TRBD2 (6 bases). CDR3 length: 13 residues. V lost 7 bases to trimming and J lost 2 bases, with 12 bases between them. CDR1 is MDHEN and CDR2 is SYDVKM in the germline V gene. The CDR3 region has the DNA TGTGCCAGCAAGGAGGGCGGAGCCTACGAGCAGTACTTC. Protein: CASKEGGAYEQYF.

This clonotype turned up a few times. The V call is TRBV29-1, the J call TRBJ2-1, with D unresolved. CDR3 size: 13 residues. V dropped 7 bases and J dropped 0 bases, with 10 bases sitting between them. In germline, CDR1 is SQVTM, CDR2 ANQGSEA. The CDR3 DNA is TGCAGCGCCGCCCGGGCCTCCTACAATGAGCAGTTCTTC. Protein sequence: CSAARASYNEQFF.

The chain has TRBV10-2 and TRBJ2-1; D call uncertain. The V end lost 8 bases, the J end lost 0 bases, and 8 bases lay between the germline ends. This CDR3 has 13 residues. The V gene's germline CDR1 is WSHSY and CDR2 SAAADI. The CDR3 is CASQESSYNEQFF. The CDR3 nucleotides are TGCGCCAGCCAAGAGAGCTCCTACAATGAGCAGTTCTTC.

This clonotype was counted many times. This chain joins TRBV7-2 and TRBJ2-3; the D is unclear. The CDR3 is 14 residues long. From germline, CDR1 is SGHTA and CDR2 FQGNSA. The ends were cut back, 2 bases at V and 4 bases at J, with 10 bases in the middle. CDR3 residues: CASSLLGSPDTQYF. Here the CDR3 DNA reads TGTGCCAGCAGCTTACTTGGCAGTCCAGATACGCAGTATTTT.